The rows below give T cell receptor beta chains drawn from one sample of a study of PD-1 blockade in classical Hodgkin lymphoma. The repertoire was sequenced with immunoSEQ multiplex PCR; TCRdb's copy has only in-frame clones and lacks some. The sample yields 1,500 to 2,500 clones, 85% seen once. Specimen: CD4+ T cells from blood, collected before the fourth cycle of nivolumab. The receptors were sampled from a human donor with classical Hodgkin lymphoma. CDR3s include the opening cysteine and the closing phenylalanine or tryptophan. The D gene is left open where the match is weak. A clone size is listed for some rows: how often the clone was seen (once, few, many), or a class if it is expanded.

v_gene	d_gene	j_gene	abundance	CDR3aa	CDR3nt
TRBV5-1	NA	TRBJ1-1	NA	CASSLEGSEAFF	TGCGCCAGCAGCTTGGAAGGGTCTGAAGCTTTCTTT
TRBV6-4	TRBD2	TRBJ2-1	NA	CASSDVAGGSYNEQFF	TGTGCCAGCAGTGACGTAGCGGGAGGCTCCTACAATGAGCAGTTCTTC
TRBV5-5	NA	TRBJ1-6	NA	CASSLFGGDNSPLHF	TGTGCCAGCAGCTTGTTTGGGGGAGATAATTCACCCCTCCACTTT
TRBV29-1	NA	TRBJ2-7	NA	CSVEGVMNEQYF	TGCAGCGTTGAAGGGGTGATGAACGAGCAGTACTTC
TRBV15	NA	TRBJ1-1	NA	CATSRDRLSNTEAFF	TGTGCCACCAGCAGAGATCGCTTATCGAACACTGAAGCTTTCTTT
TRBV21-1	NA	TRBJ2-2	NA	CASSKTFSCGELFF	TGTGCCAGCAGCAAAACTTTCTCCTGCGGGGAGCTGTTTTTT
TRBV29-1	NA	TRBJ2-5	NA	CSVPGRGETQYF	TGCAGCGTCCCTGGACGGGGAGAGACCCAGTACTTC
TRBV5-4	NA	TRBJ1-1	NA	CASSLIGWGTEAFF	TGTGCCAGCAGCTTAATTGGGTGGGGCACTGAAGCTTTCTTT
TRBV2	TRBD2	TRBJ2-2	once	CASSEVAGNTGELFF	TGTGCCAGCAGTGAAGTAGCGGGGAACACCGGGGAGCTGTTTTTT
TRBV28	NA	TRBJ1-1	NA	CASSSLRRHRMNTEAFF	TGTGCCAGCAGTTCTTTGAGGCGGCACAGAATGAACACTGAAGCTTTCTTT
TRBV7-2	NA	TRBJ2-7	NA	CASSLGTERGYEQYF	TGTGCCAGCAGCTTAGGGACGGAGAGGGGCTACGAGCAGTACTTC
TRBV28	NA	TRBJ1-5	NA	CASSLTGNNQPQHF	TGTGCCAGCAGTTTGACAGGCAACAATCAGCCCCAGCATTTT
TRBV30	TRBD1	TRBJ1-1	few	CAWSVLGQGRAEAFF	TGTGCCTGGAGTGTCTTAGGACAGGGTCGCGCTGAAGCTTTCTTT
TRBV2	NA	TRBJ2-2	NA	CASSGAGELFF	TGTGCCAGCAGTGGGGCCGGGGAGCTGTTTTTT
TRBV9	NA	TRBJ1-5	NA	CASSKSPGTDQPQHF	TGTGCCAGCAGCAAGTCCCCCGGGACCGATCAGCCCCAGCATTTT
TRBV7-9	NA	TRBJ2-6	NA	CASSLEGGGNGANVLTF	TGTGCCAGCAGCTTAGAAGGTGGTGGGAATGGGGCCAACGTCCTGACTTTC
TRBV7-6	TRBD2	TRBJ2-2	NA	CASSLGMGRGRTGELFF	TGTGCCAGCAGCTTAGGAATGGGGCGGGGGAGAACCGGGGAGCTGTTTTTT
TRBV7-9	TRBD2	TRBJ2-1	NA	CASSLSGRFHDEQFF	TGTGCCAGCAGCCTTAGCGGGAGGTTCCACGATGAGCAGTTCTTC
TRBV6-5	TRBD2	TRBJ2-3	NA	CASRGAGGPNTQYF	TGTGCCAGCCGCGGGGCGGGGGGGCCAAATACGCAGTATTTT
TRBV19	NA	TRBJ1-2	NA	CATTGRTFYGYTF	TGTGCCACCACAGGACGGACCTTTTATGGCTACACCTTC
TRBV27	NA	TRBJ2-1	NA	CASNRVAASFYNEQFF	TGTGCCAGCAACCGAGTGGCGGCAAGCTTTTACAATGAGCAGTTCTTC
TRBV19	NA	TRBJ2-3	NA	CASSITGMQYF	TGTGCCAGTAGTATCACAGGGATGCAGTATTTT
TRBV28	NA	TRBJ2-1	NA	CASSLGHYPPYNEQFF	TGTGCCAGCAGTCTAGGGCACTATCCACCCTACAATGAGCAGTTCTTC
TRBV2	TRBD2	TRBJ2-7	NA	CASRGYGGLAGGKGAYEQYF	TGTGCCAGCAGGGGCTACGGGGGACTAGCGGGAGGCAAGGGGGCCTACGAGCAGTACTTC
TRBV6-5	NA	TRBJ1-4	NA	CASSQPGANEKLFF	TGTGCCAGCAGCCAACCCGGGGCCAATGAAAAACTGTTTTTT
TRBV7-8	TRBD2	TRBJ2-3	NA	CASSIGASGGPQDTQYF	TGTGCCAGCAGCATCGGCGCTAGCGGGGGGCCGCAAGATACGCAGTATTTT
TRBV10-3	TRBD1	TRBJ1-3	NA	CAISADRASGNTIYF	TGTGCCATCAGCGCCGACAGGGCCTCTGGAAACACCATATATTTT
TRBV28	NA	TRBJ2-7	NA	CASSLDQAADEQYF	TGTGCCAGCAGTTTAGACCAGGCTGCCGACGAGCAGTACTTC
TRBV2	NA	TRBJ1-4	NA	CASRDTGIRSVKLFF	TGTGCCAGCAGGGATACAGGAATCAGATCGGTAAAACTGTTTTTT
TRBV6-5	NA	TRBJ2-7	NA	CASSLSGSSYEQYF	TGTGCCAGCAGTTTATCCGGCAGCTCCTACGAGCAGTACTTC
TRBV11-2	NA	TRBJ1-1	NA	CASSSGSGDTSGVAFF	TGTGCCAGCAGCTCAGGGTCCGGGGACACCTCCGGGGTAGCTTTCTTT
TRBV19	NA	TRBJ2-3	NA	CASSIGLATTDTQYF	TGTGCCAGTAGTATTGGGCTAGCGACCACAGATACGCAGTATTTT
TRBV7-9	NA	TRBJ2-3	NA	CASSLSGGGADTQYF	TGTGCCAGCAGCTTATCGGGAGGGGGCGCAGATACGCAGTATTTT
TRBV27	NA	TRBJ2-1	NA	CASSQARGSAYNEQFF	TGTGCCAGCAGCCAGGCCCGGGGTAGCGCCTACAATGAGCAGTTCTTC
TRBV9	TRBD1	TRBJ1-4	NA	CASSVGTGLGEKLFF	TGTGCCAGCAGCGTAGGGACAGGACTTGGCGAAAAACTGTTTTTT
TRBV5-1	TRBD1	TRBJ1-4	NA	CASSLARGRGEKLFF	TGCGCCAGCAGCTTGGCAAGGGGGCGAGGCGAAAAACTGTTTTTT
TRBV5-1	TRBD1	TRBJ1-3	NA	CASSFRDRGSPSGNTIYF	TGCGCCAGCAGCTTCCGGGACAGGGGATCTCCCTCTGGAAACACCATATATTTT
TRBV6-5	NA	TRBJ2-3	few	CASTLAGKPTDTQYF	TGTGCCAGTACCCTCGCAGGGAAACCCACAGATACGCAGTATTTT
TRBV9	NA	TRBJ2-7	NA	CASSPQDFSSYEQYF	TGTGCCAGCAGCCCCCAGGACTTCAGCTCCTACGAGCAGTACTTC
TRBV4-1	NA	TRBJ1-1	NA	CASSQDILVGNTEAFF	TGCGCCAGCAGCCAAGACATCCTAGTAGGGAACACTGAAGCTTTCTTT
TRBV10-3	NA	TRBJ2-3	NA	CAISSGTLPDTQYF	TGTGCCATCAGCTCCGGGACCTTGCCAGATACGCAGTATTTT